This entry lists 10 T cell receptor beta chains sequenced from one sample in a study of PD-1 blockade in classical Hodgkin lymphoma. Data came from immunoSEQ multiplex PCR; TCRdb stores just in-frame clones and leaves some out. The sample comprises tens of thousands of clones, more than 80% of which are singletons, and over 0.2% rests with the top ten. Exposure to brentuximab vedotin varied, and each patient had relapsed following autologous stem cell transplantation. Purified CD4+ T cells were obtained from thawed PBMCs through magnetic negative selection. The input for sequencing was CD4+ T cells from blood, taken at baseline. These receptors were collected from a human donor with classical Hodgkin lymphoma.

This clone was recorded only once. This chain links TRBV7-8 with TRBJ2-7; D call uncertain. This CDR3 has 15 amino acids. CDR1 and CDR2 from the germline V gene are SGHVS and FQNEAQ. Trimming stripped 2 bases from V and 0 bases from J, with 11 bases between. CDR3 protein: CASSLLAASSYEQYF. The CDR3 nucleotides are TGTGCCAGCAGCTTACTTGCTGCAAGCTCCTACGAGCAGTACTTC.

The chain has TRBV27 and TRBJ2-7; 10 bases are a match to TRBD2. J gave up 3 bases and V 1 base, and 15 bases lay outside the gene matches. This CDR3 region has 19 residues. Germline-derived CDR1 and CDR2 are MNHEY and SMNVEV (reference sequence). The CDR3 nucleotides read TGTGCCAGCAGTTTATGGGGGGGAGCGGGAGGGCCGGTTGGCTACGAGCAGTACTTC. It codes for CASSLWGGAGGPVGYEQYF.

V usage is TRBV6-6 and J usage is TRBJ2-5; D is perhaps TRBD2 (7 bases). The CDR3 loop spans 15 amino acids. CDR1 is MNHNY, CDR2 SVGAGI, per germline (reference sequence). V lost 0 bases to trimming and J lost 3 bases, with 11 bases between them. This CDR3 is CASSYSKGGEETQYF. The CDR3 bases are TGTGCCAGCAGTTACTCGAAGGGGGGGGAAGAGACCCAGTACTTC.

CDR3 bases: TGTGCCAGCAGTGACTCGGCGGGAGGGAGGCTAGATACGCAGTATTTT. Translating gives CASSDSAGGRLDTQYF. The chain employs TRBV6-4 and TRBJ2-3; 9 nucleotides agree with TRBD2. With V trimmed by 0 bases and J by 5 bases, 6 bases remained unmatched. Per germline, CDR1 MRHNA and CDR2 SNTAGT. The CDR3 has 16 residues.

The gene calls are TRBV10-1 and TRBJ2-2, with 9 positions matching TRBD1. CDR1 and CDR2 from the germline V gene are WNHNN and SYGVQD (reference sequence). The V segment lost 3 bases and the J segment 4 bases; nucleotides outside the gene matches: 6. CDR3 size: 16 residues. DNA of the CDR3: TGCGCCAGCAGTGACCAGACAGGGGGAATCACCGGGGAGCTGTTTTTT. It is translated as CASSDQTGGITGELFF.

This chain joins TRBV19 and TRBJ1-1, with TRBD1 identical over 10 bases. V lost 6 bases and J lost 1; bases outside the gene matches: 2. Germline V CDR1 and CDR2: LNHDA, SQIVND (reference sequence). The CDR3 has 14 amino acids. The CDR3 nucleotides read TGTGCCAGTAGGGGGACAGGGGAGAACACTGAAGCTTTCTTT. It translates to CASRGTGENTEAFF.

The chain couples TRBV18 to TRBJ2-7; 7 bases line up with TRBD2. V gave up 6 bases and J gave up 1 base; unmatched junction bases: 3. The germline CDR1 and CDR2 sequences are KGHSH and LQKENI. This CDR3 has 13 amino acids. CDR3 loop: CASSASGSYEQYF. In nucleotides, the CDR3 is TGTGCCAGCTCGGCTAGCGGTTCCTACGAGCAGTACTTC.

V gene TRBV11-2 combines with J gene TRBJ2-7; D gene unclear. Germline CDR1 SGHAT, CDR2 FQNNGV. There are 11 residues in the CDR3. Trimming pared 5 bases from V and 7 bases from J, leaving 9 bases between. The CDR3 sequence: CASSRRFEQYF. In nucleotides, the CDR3 is TGTGCCAGCAGCCGACGTTTTGAGCAGTACTTC. Full variable domain (remainder filled in from reference TRBV11-2 and TRBJ2-7): EAGVAQSPRYKIIEKRQSVAFWCNPISGHATLYWYQQILGQGPKLLIQFQNNGVVDDSQLPKDRFSAERLKGVDSTLKIQPAKLEDSAVYLCASSRRFEQYFGPGTRLTVT.

The CDR3 spells CASREGQGASYEQYF. CDR3 sequence (DNA): TGTGCCAGCAGAGAAGGACAGGGAGCCTCCTACGAGCAGTACTTC. The chain joins TRBV28 to TRBJ2-7; 8 nucleotides agree with TRBD1. The germline V gene has CDR1 MDHEN and CDR2 SYDVKM. The CDR3 is 15 amino acids. V shed 6 bases and J 0 bases; nucleotides not matched to a gene: 7. Variable domain in full (rest from reference TRBV28 and TRBJ2-7): DVKVTQSSRYLVKRTGEKVFLECVQDMDHENMFWYRQDPGLGLRLIYFSYDVKMKEKGDIPEGYSVSREKKERFSLILESASTNQTSMYLCASREGQGASYEQYFGPGTRLTVT.

The rearrangement uses TRBV5-6 and TRBJ1-2; D call uncertain. Trimming pared 0 bases from V and 6 bases from J, leaving 9 bases between. Germline V gene sequence: CDR1 SGHDT, CDR2 YYEEEE. The CDR3 has 13 amino acids. The CDR3 bases are TGTGCCAGCAGCTTGGTGGACCCCAATGGCTACACCTTC. It translates to CASSLVDPNGYTF.